This T cell receptor beta chain was sequenced during a study of neurological immune-mediated disorders. This clonotype was observed many times. CDR1 is ENHRY, CDR2 SYGVKD, per germline. The ends lost 4 bases at V and 5 bases at J; junction bases unmatched: 4. This CDR3 has 13 amino acids. TCRdb passed the 5' RACE reads through MiXCR, listing each CDR3 protein once. The table shows 65,000 to 80,000 distinct CDR3 sequences, with roughly a sixth occurring only once. Sequences were obtained from PBMCs. The J gene is TRBJ2-5, the V gene TRBV10-3, with 7 bases identical to TRBD2. This TCR was recovered from a woman aged 40 to 50 in good health. CDR3 region: CAISGLAGETQYF. The CDR3 nucleotides read TGTGCCATCAGTGGACTAGCCGGGGAGACCCAGTACTTC.